A single sample is the source of the 9 T cell receptor beta chains below, sequenced in a study of blood T cell repertoires in COVID-19. Profiled with immunoSEQ multiplex PCR; TCRdb holds only in-frame clones, not every one. The data contain around 200,000 clones, approximately 87% of them seen just once; the ten biggest clones take up 2% to 2.5%. The sequenced sample consisted of peripheral blood. These receptors came from a woman aged 45 to 65 with acute or convalescent COVID-19.

The chain employs TRBV30 and TRBJ1-4; a weak D match, TRBD1 (5 bases). V was clipped by 6 bases and J by 4 bases, with 12 bases between them. Germline V gene lookup returns CDR1 GTSNPN and CDR2 SVGIG (reference sequence). CDR3 size: 13 residues. The CDR3 loop reads CACHEDINEKLFF. As DNA, the CDR3 is TGTGCCTGCCACGAGGACATTAATGAAAAACTGTTTTTT.

This chain joins TRBV11-3 and TRBJ2-2; a weak D match, TRBD1 (5 bases). This CDR3 has 15 residues. Trimming pared 3 bases from V and 9 bases from J, leaving 17 bases between. Germline lookup yields CDR1 SGHNT and CDR2 YENEEA. The CDR3 sequence is CASSFWQQGRRELFF. The CDR3 DNA follows: TGTGCCAGCAGCTTCTGGCAGCAGGGCCGCCGGGAGCTGTTTTTT. Full variable domain (remainder filled in from reference TRBV11-3 and TRBJ2-2): EAGVVQSPRYKIIEKKQPVAFWCNPISGHNTLYWYLQNLGQGPELLIRYENEEAVDDSQLPKDRFSAERLKGVDSTLKIQPAELGDSAVYLCASSFWQQGRRELFFGEGSRLTVL.

The chain links TRBV6-4 to TRBJ2-7; the D gene is possibly TRBD1 (6 bases). Germline V lookup: CDR1 MRHNA, CDR2 SNTAGT. This CDR3 is 15 amino acids long. Deletions cut 6 bases from V and 2 bases from J, with 17 bases between. The CDR3 loop reads CASRRPGTRTYEQYF. The CDR3 coding sequence is TGTGCCAGCAGACGCCCCGGGACACGGACCTACGAGCAGTACTTC.

This clone was detected only a few times. The chain uses TRBV7-9 and TRBJ2-5; 15 bases agree with TRBD2. Germline CDR1 reads SEHNR; CDR2 reads FQNEAQ (reference sequence). CDR3 length: 16 amino acids. V was pared by 5 bases and J by 2 bases, with 3 bases of the junction left unmatched. This CDR3 reads CASSPGLAGGQETQYF. CDR3 nucleotide sequence: TGTGCCAGCAGCCCGGGACTAGCGGGAGGACAAGAGACCCAGTACTTC.

The chain is built from TRBV19 and TRBJ1-5; D is unclear. The CDR3 has 16 amino acids. The germline V and J ends were trimmed by 1 base and 7 bases, with 17 bases remaining between them. Germline CDR1 LNHDA, CDR2 SQIVND (reference sequence). The CDR3 coding sequence is TGTGCCAGTAGTATAGTTCGGACGGCCCGAGGGCAGCCCCAGCATTTT. It yields the protein CASSIVRTARGQPQHF.

V usage is TRBV3-1 (or the pseudogene TRBV3-2) and J usage is TRBJ1-1; TRBD1 matches 8 bases. The germline CDR1 and CDR2 sequences are LGHDT and YNNKEL (reference sequence). The CDR3 is 14 amino acids. V shed 4 bases, J shed 5 bases, and the junction held 6 bases outside the gene matches. The CDR3 DNA is TGTGCCAGCAGCCCCTCATGGACAGGGACTGAAGCTTTCTTT. Protein sequence: CASSPSWTGTEAFF.

V usage is TRBV18 and J usage is TRBJ1-3, with a weak D call TRBD1 (6 bases). The CDR3 runs 14 residues. V was shortened by 1 base and J by 2 bases, with 6 bases between the two germline ends. Germline CDR1 is KGHSH and CDR2 is LQKENI. The CDR3 DNA reads as TGTGCCAGCTCACCACAGGGGGCTGGAAACACCATATATTTT. Its translation is CASSPQGAGNTIYF.

The V gene is TRBV13, the J gene TRBJ1-4, with 7 bases identical to TRBD1. This CDR3 has 15 amino acids. Germline V gene sequence: CDR1 PRHDT, CDR2 FYEKMQ (reference sequence). J lost 10 bases, V lost 5 bases, and 13 bases had no gene match. This chain's CDR3 is CASSTRQGSIGKLFF. The CDR3 DNA sequence: TGTGCCAGCAGCACGAGACAGGGCAGTATCGGAAAACTGTTTTTT.

A remark on this clone: Within the sample, other DNA sequences also encode this same CDR3. This sequence joins TRBV24-1 and TRBJ1-5; D is perhaps TRBD1 (5 bases). V lost 5 bases, J lost 2 bases, and 12 bases lay in between. From germline, CDR1 is KGHDR and CDR2 SFDVKD. This CDR3 comprises 15 residues. The CDR3 bases are TGTGCCACCAGTGCCTCTCGGGGGGGCAATCAGCCCCAGCATTTT. It codes for CATSASRGGNQPQHF.